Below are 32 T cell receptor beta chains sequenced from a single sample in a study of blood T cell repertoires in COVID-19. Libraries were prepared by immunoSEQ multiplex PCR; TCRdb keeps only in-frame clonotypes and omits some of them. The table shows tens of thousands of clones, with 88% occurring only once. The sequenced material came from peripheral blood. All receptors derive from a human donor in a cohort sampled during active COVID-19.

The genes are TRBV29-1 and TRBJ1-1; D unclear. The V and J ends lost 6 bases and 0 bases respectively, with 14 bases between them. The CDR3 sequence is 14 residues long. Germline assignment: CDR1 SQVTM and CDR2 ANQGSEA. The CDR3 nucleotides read TGCAGCGTGTGGACTGAGCCTTTGAACACTGAAGCTTTCTTT. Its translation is CSVWTEPLNTEAFF.

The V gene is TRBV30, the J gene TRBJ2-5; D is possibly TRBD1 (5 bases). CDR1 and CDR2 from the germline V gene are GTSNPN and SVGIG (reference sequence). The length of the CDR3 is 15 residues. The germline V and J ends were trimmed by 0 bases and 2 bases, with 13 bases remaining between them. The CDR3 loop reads CAWSVGRVQQETQYF. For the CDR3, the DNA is TGTGCCTGGAGTGTGGGCAGGGTCCAACAAGAGACCCAGTACTTC.

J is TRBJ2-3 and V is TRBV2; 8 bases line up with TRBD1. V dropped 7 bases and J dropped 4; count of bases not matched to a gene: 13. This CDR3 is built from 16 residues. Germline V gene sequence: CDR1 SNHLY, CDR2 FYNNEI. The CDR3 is CASNSRAGGHADTQYF. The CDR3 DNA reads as TGTGCCAGCAATAGCCGCGCAGGGGGCCATGCAGATACGCAGTATTTT.

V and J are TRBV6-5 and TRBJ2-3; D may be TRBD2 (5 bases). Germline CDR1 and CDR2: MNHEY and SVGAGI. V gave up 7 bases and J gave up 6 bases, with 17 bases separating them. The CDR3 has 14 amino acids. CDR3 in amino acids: CASKTSGFQDTQYF. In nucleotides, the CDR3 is TGTGCCAGCAAAACTAGTGGGTTCCAGGATACGCAGTATTTT.

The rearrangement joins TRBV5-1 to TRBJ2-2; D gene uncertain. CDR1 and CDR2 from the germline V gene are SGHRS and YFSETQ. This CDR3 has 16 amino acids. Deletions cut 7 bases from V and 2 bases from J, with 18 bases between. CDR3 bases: TGCGCCAGCCGTTCCTTGAGCGTTCCTAACACCGGGGAGCTGTTTTTT. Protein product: CASRSLSVPNTGELFF.

The CDR3 DNA is TGTGCCAGCAAGTCGCGGCAGAAACTTTACAATGAGCAGTTCTTC. Translated: CASKSRQKLYNEQFF. The chain is built from TRBV21-1 and TRBJ2-1; the table names TRBD2, a call not compared with the DNA. TRBV21-1 is recorded as a pseudogene. The CDR3 totals 15 residues.

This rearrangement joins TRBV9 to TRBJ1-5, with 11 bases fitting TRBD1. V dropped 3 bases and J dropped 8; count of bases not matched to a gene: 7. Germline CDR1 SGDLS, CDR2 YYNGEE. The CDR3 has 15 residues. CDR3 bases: TGTGCCAGCAGCGGGACAGGGGGCCACGGGGAGCCCCAGCATTTT. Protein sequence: CASSGTGGHGEPQHF.

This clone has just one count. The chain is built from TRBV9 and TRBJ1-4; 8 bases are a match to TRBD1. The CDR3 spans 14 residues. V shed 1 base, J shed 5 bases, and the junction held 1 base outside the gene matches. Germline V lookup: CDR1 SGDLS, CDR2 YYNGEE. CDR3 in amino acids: CASSVQGANEKLFF. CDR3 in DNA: TGTGCCAGCAGCGTACAGGGGGCAAATGAAAAACTGTTTTTT.

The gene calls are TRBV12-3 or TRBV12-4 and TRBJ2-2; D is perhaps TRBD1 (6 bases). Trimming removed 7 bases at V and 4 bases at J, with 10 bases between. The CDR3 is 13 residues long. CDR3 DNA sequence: TGTGCCAGCACAGGGGCCAGCACCGGGGAGCTGTTTTTT. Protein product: CASTGASTGELFF.

The CDR3 nucleotides are TGTGCCAGCACCCCGGGGGGGGACAATGAGCAGTTCTTC. This codes for CASTPGGDNEQFF. The gene calls are TRBV11-1 and TRBJ2-1; 8 bases align to TRBD2. Germline CDR1 is SGHAT and CDR2 is FQDESV (reference sequence). The CDR3 runs to 13 residues. V was clipped by 7 bases and J by 5 bases; unmatched bases: 4.

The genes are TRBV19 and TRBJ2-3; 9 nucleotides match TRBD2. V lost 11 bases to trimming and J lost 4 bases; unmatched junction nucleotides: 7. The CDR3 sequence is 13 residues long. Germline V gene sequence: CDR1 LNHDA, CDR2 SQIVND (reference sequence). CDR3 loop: CAVGIAGADTQYF. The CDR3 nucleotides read TGTGCCGTAGGGATAGCGGGGGCAGATACGCAGTATTTT. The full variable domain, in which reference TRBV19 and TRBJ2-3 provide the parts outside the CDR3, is DGGITQSPKYLFRKEGQNVTLSCEQNLNHDAMYWYRQDPGQGLRLIYYSQIVNDFQKGDIAEGYSVSREKKESFPLTVTSAQKNPTAFYLCAVGIAGADTQYFGPGTRLTVL.

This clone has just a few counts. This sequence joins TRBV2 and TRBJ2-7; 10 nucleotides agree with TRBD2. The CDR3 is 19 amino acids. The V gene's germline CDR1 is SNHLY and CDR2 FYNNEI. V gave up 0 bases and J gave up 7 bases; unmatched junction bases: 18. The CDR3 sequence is CASSEAHGGPSGRPREQYF. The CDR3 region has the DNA TGTGCCAGCAGTGAAGCCCATGGGGGCCCTAGCGGGAGACCCCGGGAGCAGTACTTC.

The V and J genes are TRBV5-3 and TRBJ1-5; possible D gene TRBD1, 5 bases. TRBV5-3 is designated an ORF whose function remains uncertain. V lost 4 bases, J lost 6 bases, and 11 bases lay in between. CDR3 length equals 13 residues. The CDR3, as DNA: TGTGCCAGAAGCCGGGGGTTCTGTCAGCCCCAGCATTTT. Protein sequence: CARSRGFCQPQHF.

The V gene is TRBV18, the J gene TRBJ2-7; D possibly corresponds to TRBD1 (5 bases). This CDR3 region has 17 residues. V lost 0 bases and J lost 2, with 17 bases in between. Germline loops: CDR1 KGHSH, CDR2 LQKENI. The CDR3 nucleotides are TGTGCCAGCTCACCACCGTCCCCATCAAAAGGGGCCTACGAGCAGTACTTC. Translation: CASSPPSPSKGAYEQYF.

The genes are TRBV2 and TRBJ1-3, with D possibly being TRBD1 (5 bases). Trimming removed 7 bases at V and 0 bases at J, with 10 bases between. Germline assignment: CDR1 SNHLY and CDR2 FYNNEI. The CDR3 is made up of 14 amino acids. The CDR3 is CASKSGFSGNTIYF. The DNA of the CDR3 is TGTGCCAGCAAGTCAGGGTTCTCTGGAAACACCATATATTTT.

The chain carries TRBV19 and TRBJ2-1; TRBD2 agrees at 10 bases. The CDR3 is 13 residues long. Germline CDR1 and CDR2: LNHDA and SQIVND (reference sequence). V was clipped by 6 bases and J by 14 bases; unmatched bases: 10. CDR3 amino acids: CASSGVGLAGEFF. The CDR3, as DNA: TGTGCCAGTAGCGGAGTGGGGCTAGCGGGAGAGTTCTTC.

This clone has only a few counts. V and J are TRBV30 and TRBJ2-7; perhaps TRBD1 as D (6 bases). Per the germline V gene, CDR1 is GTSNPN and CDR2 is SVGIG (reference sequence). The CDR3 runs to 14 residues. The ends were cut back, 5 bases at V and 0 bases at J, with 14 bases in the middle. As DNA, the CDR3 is TGTGCCTGGGGGCTACAGGGAACCTCCTACGAGCAGTACTTC. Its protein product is CAWGLQGTSYEQYF.

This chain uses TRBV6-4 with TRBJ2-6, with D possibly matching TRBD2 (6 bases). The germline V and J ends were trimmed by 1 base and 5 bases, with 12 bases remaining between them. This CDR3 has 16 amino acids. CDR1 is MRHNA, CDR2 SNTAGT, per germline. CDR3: CASSDLGLGRANVLTF. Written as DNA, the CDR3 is TGTGCCAGCAGTGACTTGGGACTTGGGAGGGCCAACGTCCTGACTTTC.

The CDR3 DNA follows: TGCGCCAGCAGCCCCCCCAGGGAAGGCTCCTACAATGAGCAGTTCTTC. Its protein product is CASSPPREGSYNEQFF. The V call is TRBV5-1, the J call TRBJ2-1; D perhaps matches TRBD1 (5 bases). Germline-derived CDR1 and CDR2 are SGHRS and YFSETQ. Deletions cut 4 bases from V and 0 bases from J, with 14 bases between. The CDR3 consists of 16 residues. Based on the CDR3 plus reference TRBV5-1 and TRBJ2-1, the full variable domain is KAGVTQTPRYLIKTRGQQVTLSCSPISGHRSVSWYQQTPGQGLQFLFEYFSETQRNKGNFPGRFSGRQFSNSRSEMNVSTLELGDSALYLCASSPPREGSYNEQFFGPGTRLTVL.

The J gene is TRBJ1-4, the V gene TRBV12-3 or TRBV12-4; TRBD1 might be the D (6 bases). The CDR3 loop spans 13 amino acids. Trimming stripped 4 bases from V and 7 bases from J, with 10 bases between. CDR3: CASSSGQIEKLFF. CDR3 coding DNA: TGTGCCAGCAGTTCCGGACAGATTGAAAAACTGTTTTTT.

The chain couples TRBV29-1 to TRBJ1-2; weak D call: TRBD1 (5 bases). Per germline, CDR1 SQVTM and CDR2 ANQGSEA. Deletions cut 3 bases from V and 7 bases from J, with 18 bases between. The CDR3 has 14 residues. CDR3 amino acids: CSVDGREVGIGYTF. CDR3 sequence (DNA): TGCAGCGTTGATGGCAGGGAGGTGGGGATTGGCTACACCTTC.

The CDR3 protein is CASSPTSGRSDTQYF. CDR3 nucleotide sequence: TGTGCCAGCAGTCCCACTAGCGGGAGGTCAGATACGCAGTATTTT. The chain employs TRBV6-5 and TRBJ2-3; 12 bases match TRBD2. From germline, CDR1 is MNHEY and CDR2 SVGAGI. V trimming: 5 bases; J trimming: 4 bases; junction bases outside the gene matches: 4. The CDR3 extends over 15 amino acids.

CDR3 protein: CASSPPNAGDTQYF. The CDR3 nucleotides are TGTGCCAGCAGCCCCCCTAATGCGGGCGATACGCAGTATTTT. V and J are TRBV11-2 and TRBJ2-3, with D possibly being TRBD2 (5 bases). Trimming shortened V by 5 bases and J by 6 bases, and 15 bases separated the two germline ends. Germline V gene lookup returns CDR1 SGHAT and CDR2 FQNNGV. This CDR3 has 14 residues.

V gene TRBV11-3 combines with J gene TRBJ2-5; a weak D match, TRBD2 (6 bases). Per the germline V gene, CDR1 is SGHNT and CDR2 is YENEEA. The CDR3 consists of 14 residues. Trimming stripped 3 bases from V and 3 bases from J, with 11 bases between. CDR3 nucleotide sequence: TGTGCCAGCAGCTTGGGCGGCGGGAAAGAGACCCAGTACTTC. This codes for CASSLGGGKETQYF.

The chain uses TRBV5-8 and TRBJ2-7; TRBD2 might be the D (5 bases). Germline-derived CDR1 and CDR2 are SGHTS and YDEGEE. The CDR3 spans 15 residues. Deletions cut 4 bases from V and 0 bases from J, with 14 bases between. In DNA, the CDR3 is TGTGCCAGCAGCCAGGACGGAGGTAGCTCCTACGAGCAGTACTTC. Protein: CASSQDGGSSYEQYF.

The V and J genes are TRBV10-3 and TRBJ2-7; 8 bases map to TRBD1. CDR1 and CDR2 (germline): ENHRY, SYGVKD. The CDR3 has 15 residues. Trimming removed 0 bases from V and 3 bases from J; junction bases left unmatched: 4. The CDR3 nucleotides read TGTGCCATCAGTGAGTCGCTGACAGGGGACTACGAGCAGTACTTC. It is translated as CAISESLTGDYEQYF.

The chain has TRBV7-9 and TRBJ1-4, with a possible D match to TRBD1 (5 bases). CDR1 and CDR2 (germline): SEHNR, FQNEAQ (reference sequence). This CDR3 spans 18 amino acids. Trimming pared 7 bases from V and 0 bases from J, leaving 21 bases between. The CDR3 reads CASTDGAGSHSTNEKLFF. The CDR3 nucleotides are TGTGCCAGCACCGATGGGGCCGGGTCCCATTCAACTAATGAAAAACTGTTTTTT.

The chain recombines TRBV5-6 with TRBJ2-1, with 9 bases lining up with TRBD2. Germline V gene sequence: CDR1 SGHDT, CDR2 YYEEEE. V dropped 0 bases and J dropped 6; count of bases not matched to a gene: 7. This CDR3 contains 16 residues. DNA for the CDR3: TGTGCCAGCAGCTTGGGTCTGGCGGGAGGGCCCAATGAGCAGTTCTTC. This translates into CASSLGLAGGPNEQFF.

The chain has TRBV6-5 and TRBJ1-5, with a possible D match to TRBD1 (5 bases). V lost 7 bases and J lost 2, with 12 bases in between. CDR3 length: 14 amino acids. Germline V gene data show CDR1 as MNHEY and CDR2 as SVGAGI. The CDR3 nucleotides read TGTGCCAGCAAAGTTGGCAGGGGCAATCAGCCCCAGCATTTT. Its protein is CASKVGRGNQPQHF.

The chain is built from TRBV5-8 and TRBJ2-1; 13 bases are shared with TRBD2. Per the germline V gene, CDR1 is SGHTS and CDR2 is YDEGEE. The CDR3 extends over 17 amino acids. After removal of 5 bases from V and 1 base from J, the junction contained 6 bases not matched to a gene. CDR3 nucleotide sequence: TGTGCCAGCAGTATAGGGACTAGCGGGGAATCCTACAATGAGCAGTTCTTC. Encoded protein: CASSIGTSGESYNEQFF.

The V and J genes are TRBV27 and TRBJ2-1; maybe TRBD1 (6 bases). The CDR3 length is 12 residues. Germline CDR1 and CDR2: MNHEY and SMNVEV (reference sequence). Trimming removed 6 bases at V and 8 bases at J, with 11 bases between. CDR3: CASRQGVDEQFF. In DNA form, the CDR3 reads TGTGCCAGCAGACAGGGAGTGGATGAGCAGTTCTTC.

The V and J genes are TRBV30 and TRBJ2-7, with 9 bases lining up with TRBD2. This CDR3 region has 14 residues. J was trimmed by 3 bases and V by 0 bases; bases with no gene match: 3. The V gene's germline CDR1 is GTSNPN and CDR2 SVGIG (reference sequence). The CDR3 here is CAWSVLTSGYEQYF. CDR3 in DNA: TGTGCCTGGAGTGTCTTGACTAGCGGCTACGAGCAGTACTTC.